This T cell receptor beta chain is drawn from a study of shared clonotypes between healthy human individuals. Sequencing was performed with immunoSEQ multiplex PCR; in TCRdb, only in-frame clones are kept and a portion is missing. The repertoire holds over a million clones, with approximately 80% as singletons. V lost 3 bases and J 2 bases, leaving 11 bases between the germline ends. The germline CDR1 and CDR2 sequences are MGHDK and SYGVNS. The CDR3 runs to 14 residues. This receptor was taken from a man aged 18 to 29 in good health. Some clones in this sample may be carry-over from other donors' samples. The chain has TRBV25-1 and TRBJ2-7, with a weak D call TRBD1 (6 bases). Specimen: memory CD4+ T cells from PBMCs. Stated subset: CD45RA-negative fraction. The CDR3 region has the DNA TGTGCCAGCAGTGAGCAGGGGCCTCCCTACGAGCAGTACTTC. The encoded protein is CASSEQGPPYEQYF.